Listed here are 7 T cell receptor gamma chains from one sample, sequenced in a study of Vδ1+ human thymocytes. Study-wide results and limits: Highly polyclonal TRG and TRD repertoires with Gaussian CDR3 length distributions appeared in thymus.

RNA was extracted from the cells and then reverse transcribed. Pooled V-gene forward primers with one constant-region reverse primer generated the CDR3 amplicons by multiplex PCR. TCRdb re-called the multiplex PCR reads using CATT. The table has roughly 30,000 gamma-chain clones, around 18% seen once. No antigen has been identified for these receptors. The material sequenced was Vdelta1+ gamma-delta thymocytes from the thymus. Subset described: FACS-sorted CD3+ TCRalphabeta- TCRVdelta1+ TCRVdelta2- thymocytes. The receptors originated from a boy under two years old who had congenital heart surgery.

By its share, this clone is medium-sized (0.01 to 0.1%). Within the sample, other DNA sequences also encode this same CDR3. The rearrangement links TRGV4 to TRGJ1 or TRGJ2. The CDR3 extends over 11 amino acids. Germline CDR1 is EGSTGY and CDR2 is YDSYTSSV. V trimming: 2 bases; J trimming: 7 bases; junction bases outside the gene matches: 2. CDR3 protein: CATWDEYKKLF. Written as DNA, the CDR3 is TGTGCCACCTGGGATGAATATAAGAAACTCTTT.

By frequency in the sample, this clone is medium-sized. The chain employs TRGV3 and TRGJ1 or TRGJ2. The CDR3 totals 13 residues. J was trimmed by 3 bases and V by 3 bases; bases with no gene match: 5. Per germline, CDR1 VTNTFY and CDR2 YDVSTARD (reference sequence). In nucleotides, the CDR3 is TGTGCCACCTGGGACGGATTTTATTATAAGAAACTCTTT. The encoded protein is CATWDGFYYKKLF.

Notes on this clone: Other DNA sequences within the sample encode an identical CDR3. V gene TRGV8 combines with J gene TRGJ1 or TRGJ2. The CDR3 contains 11 residues. V dropped 2 bases and J dropped 7; count of bases not matched to a gene: 2. From germline, CDR1 is VENAVY and CDR2 YDSYNSRV. The CDR3 spells CATWDTYKKLF. Written as DNA, the CDR3 is TGTGCCACCTGGGATACGTATAAGAAACTCTTT.

This sequence joins TRGV9 and TRGJ1 or TRGJ2. The germline V gene has CDR1 GITISATS and CDR2 ISYDGTV (reference sequence). V trimming: 0 bases; J trimming: 12 bases; junction bases outside the gene matches: 11. The CDR3 length is 13 residues. CDR3 protein: CALWEVWWCGKLF. The CDR3 DNA is TGTGCCTTGTGGGAGGTGTGGTGGTGCGGGAAACTCTTT.

This clone has just a few counts. The chain has TRGV5 and TRGJ1 or TRGJ2. This CDR3 has 15 amino acids. Trimming removed 1 base from V and 2 bases from J; junction bases left unmatched: 8. The germline CDR1 and CDR2 sequences are VINAFY and YDVSNSKD. The CDR3 protein is CATWDSHGHYYKKLF. Written as DNA, the CDR3 is TGTGCCACCTGGGACAGCCATGGGCATTATTATAAGAAACTCTTT.

Concerning this clone itself: Within the sample, other DNA sequences also encode this same CDR3. The chain couples TRGV5 to TRGJ1 or TRGJ2. The ends lost 0 bases at V and 5 bases at J; junction bases unmatched: 7. Per the germline V gene, CDR1 is VINAFY and CDR2 is YDVSNSKD. The CDR3 covers 14 residues. CDR3 amino acids: CATWDRPWDYKKLF. CDR3 DNA sequence: TGTGCCACCTGGGACAGGCCTTGGGATTATAAGAAACTCTTT.

The gene calls are TRGV5 and TRGJ1 or TRGJ2. V gave up 0 bases and J gave up 12 bases; unmatched junction bases: 14. The CDR3 is 14 amino acids. Germline CDR1 and CDR2: VINAFY and YDVSNSKD. As DNA, the CDR3 is TGTGCCACCTGGGACAGGCAGGGTTGGTTTGGGAAACTCTTT. It codes for CATWDRQGWFGKLF.